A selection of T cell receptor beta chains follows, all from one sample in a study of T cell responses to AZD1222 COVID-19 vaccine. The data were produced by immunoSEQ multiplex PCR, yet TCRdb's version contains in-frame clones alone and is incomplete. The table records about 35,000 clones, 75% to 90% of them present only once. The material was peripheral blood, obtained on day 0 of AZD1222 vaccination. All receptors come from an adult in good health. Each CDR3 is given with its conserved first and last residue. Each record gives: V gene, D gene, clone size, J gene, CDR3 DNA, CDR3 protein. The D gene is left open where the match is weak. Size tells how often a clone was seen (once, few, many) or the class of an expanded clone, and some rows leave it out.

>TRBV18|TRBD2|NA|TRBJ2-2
TGTGCCAGCTCACCTCCCACTAGCGGGAGTATCACCGGGGAGCTGTTTTTT
CASSPPTSGSITGELFF
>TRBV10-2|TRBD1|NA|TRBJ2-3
TGCGCCAGCAGTGATAACCGACAGGGGCGGACAGATACGCAGTATTTT
CASSDNRQGRTDTQYF
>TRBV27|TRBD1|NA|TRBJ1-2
TGTGCCAGCAGATTGGACGCAGGGGGTCCCTATGGCTACACCTTC
CASRLDAGGPYGYTF
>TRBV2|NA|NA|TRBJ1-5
TGTGCCAGCAGAGGGGTTAGTAGCAATCAGCCCCAGCATTTT
CASRGVSSNQPQHF
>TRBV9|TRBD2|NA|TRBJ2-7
TGTGCCAGCAGCGTAGGGACTAGCGGATCCTACGAGCAGTACTTC
CASSVGTSGSYEQYF
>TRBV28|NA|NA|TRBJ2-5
TGTGCCAGCAGGCAGGGTTCCGCGCAAGAGACCCAGTACTTC
CASRQGSAQETQYF
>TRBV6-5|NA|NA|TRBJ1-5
TGTGCCAGCAGTTCCGGTTTTGAGGGGATCGATCAGCCCCAGCATTTT
CASSSGFEGIDQPQHF
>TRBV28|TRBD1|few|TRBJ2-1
TGTGCCAGCAGTTTCCTACAGGGGGCGAATGAGCAGTTCTTC
CASSFLQGANEQFF
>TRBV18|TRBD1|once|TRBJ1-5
TGTGCCAGCTCACCCCCGGACAGGGCAAATCAGCCCCAGCATTTT
CASSPPDRANQPQHF
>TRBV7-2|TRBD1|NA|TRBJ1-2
TGTGCCAGCAGCCCCGGACAGGGGTACTATGGCTACACCTTC
CASSPGQGYYGYTF
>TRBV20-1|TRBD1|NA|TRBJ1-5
TGCAGTGCTAGTGGGGGACAGGGAACGGAAAGCAATCAGCCCCAGCATTTT
CSASGGQGTESNQPQHF
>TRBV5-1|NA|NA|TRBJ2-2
TGCGCCAGCAGCTTGGGACCTGGTACCGGGGAGCTGTTTTTT
CASSLGPGTGELFF
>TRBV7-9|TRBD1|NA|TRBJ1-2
TGTGCCAGCAGCGCTAACAGGGACAGGGGAGGTGGCTACACCTTC
CASSANRDRGGGYTF
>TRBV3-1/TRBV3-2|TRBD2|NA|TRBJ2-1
TGTGCCAGCAGCCAGGGACTAGCGGGAGGGGTTGGTGAGCAGTTCTTC
CASSQGLAGGVGEQFF
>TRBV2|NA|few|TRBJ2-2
TGTGCCAGCAATAGGGGAAGACTCGCCGGGGAGCTGTTTTTT
CASNRGRLAGELFF
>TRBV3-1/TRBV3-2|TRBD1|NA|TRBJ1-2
TGTGCCAGCAGCCCATGGGGGACAGGGGATCCTGGCTACACCTTC
CASSPWGTGDPGYTF
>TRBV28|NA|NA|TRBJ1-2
TGTGCCAGCAGTTTAGTCGCCAGTAACTATGGCTACACCTTC
CASSLVASNYGYTF
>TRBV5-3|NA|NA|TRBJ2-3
TGTGCCAGAAGCGGGGAGAGGGACATCGACGATTGGGGCACAGATACGCAGTATTTT
CARSGERDIDDWGTDTQYF
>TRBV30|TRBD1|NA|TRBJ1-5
TGTGCCTGGAGTGCCCAGACAGGGAATCAGCCCCAGCATTTT
CAWSAQTGNQPQHF
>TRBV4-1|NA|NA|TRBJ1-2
TGCGCCAGCAGCCAAGGGGATAGGAACTATGGCTACACCTTC
CASSQGDRNYGYTF
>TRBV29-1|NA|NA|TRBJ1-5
TGCAGCGTTGAAGGGCAGGGAAAGGGATGCAGCAATCAGCCCCAGCATTTT
CSVEGQGKGCSNQPQHF
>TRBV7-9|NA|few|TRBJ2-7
TGTGCCAGCAGCTTAAGGGAAGACGAGCAGTACTTC
CASSLREDEQYF
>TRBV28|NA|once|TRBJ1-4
TGTGCCAGCAGTCTTCTAGGGACTTTCGCCCTTAATGAAAAACTGTTTTTT
CASSLLGTFALNEKLFF